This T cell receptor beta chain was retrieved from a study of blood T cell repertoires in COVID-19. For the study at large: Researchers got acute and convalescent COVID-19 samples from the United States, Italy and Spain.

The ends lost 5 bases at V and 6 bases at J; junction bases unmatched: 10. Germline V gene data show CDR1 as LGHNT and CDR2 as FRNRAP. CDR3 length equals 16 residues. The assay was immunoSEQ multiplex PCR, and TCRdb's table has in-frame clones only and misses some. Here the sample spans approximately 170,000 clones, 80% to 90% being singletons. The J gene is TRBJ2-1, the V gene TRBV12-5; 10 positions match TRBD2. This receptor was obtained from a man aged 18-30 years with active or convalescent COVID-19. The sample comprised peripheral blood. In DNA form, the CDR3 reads TGTGCTAGTGGTCCCCCGCTAGCGGGAGCGGCCAATGAGCAGTTCTTC. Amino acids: CASGPPLAGAANEQFF. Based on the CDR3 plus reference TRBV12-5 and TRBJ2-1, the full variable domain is DARVTQTPRHKVTEMGQEVTMRCQPILGHNTVFWYRQTMMQGLELLAYFRNRAPLDDSGMPKDRFSAEMPDATLATLKIQPSEPRDSAVYFCASGPPLAGAANEQFFGPGTRLTVL.